These 16 T cell receptor beta chains were all obtained from the same sample, sequenced in a study of blood T cell repertoires in COVID-19. The protocol was immunoSEQ multiplex PCR, while the TCRdb copy is restricted to in-frame clones and leaves out a portion. The table records fewer than 250,000 clones, about 90% of them present only once. Sequences were obtained from PBMCs or T cells enriched from blood (not recorded which). The origin of the receptors is a woman between 18 and 29 years old who had recovered from COVID-19.

This sequence joins TRBV9 and TRBJ1-1; 9 bases line up with TRBD1. V trimming: 0 bases; J trimming: 0 bases; junction bases outside the gene matches: 12. Germline assignment: CDR1 SGDLS and CDR2 YYNGEE. CDR3 size: 19 residues. The CDR3 DNA reads as TGTGCCAGCAGCGTAGTAGATAGGACGACAGGGGGTTTGAACACTGAAGCTTTCTTT. It is translated as CASSVVDRTTGGLNTEAFF. Variable domain in full (rest from reference TRBV9 and TRBJ1-1): DSGVTQTPKHLITATGQRVTLRCSPRSGDLSVYWYQQSLDQGLQFLIQYYNGEERAKGNILERFSAQQFPDLHSELNLSSLELGDSALYFCASSVVDRTTGGLNTEAFFGQGTRLTVV.

The chain couples TRBV29-1 to TRBJ1-3; 10 bases match TRBD1. The J segment lost 2 bases and the V segment lost 7 bases, leaving 5 bases of the junction unmatched. Per the germline V gene, CDR1 is SQVTM and CDR2 is ANQGSEA. The CDR3 extends over 14 amino acids. In DNA, the CDR3 is TGCAGCGCCGGACAGGGGGGACCTGGAAACACCATATATTTT. The encoded protein is CSAGQGGPGNTIYF.

The V call is TRBV6-4, the J call TRBJ1-5; D may be TRBD1 (6 bases). Germline V gives CDR1 MRHNA, CDR2 SNTAGT. The length of the CDR3 is 13 residues. The germline V and J ends were trimmed by 11 bases and 5 bases, with 16 bases remaining between them. DNA for the CDR3: TGTGCCTCACCTCCACAGGGAGATCAGCCCCAGCATTTT. Encoded protein: CASPPQGDQPQHF.

CDR3 sequence reads: CAISGDSSPNYGYTF. CDR3 in DNA: TGTGCCATCAGTGGGGACAGCTCCCCTAACTATGGCTACACCTTC. The V and J genes are TRBV10-3 and TRBJ1-2; 7 bases map to TRBD1. The CDR3 extends over 15 amino acids. Germline V gene data show CDR1 as ENHRY and CDR2 as SYGVKD. V lost 4 bases and J lost 0; bases outside the gene matches: 5.

The chain uses TRBV19 and TRBJ1-1; 10 nucleotides align to TRBD1. The CDR3 runs to 16 residues. In germline, CDR1 is LNHDA, CDR2 SQIVND (reference sequence). The V gene end was trimmed by 5 bases and the J gene end by 1 base; junction bases not matched to a gene: 7. CDR3 sequence: CASSPYRDRGNTEAFF. The CDR3 coding sequence is TGTGCCAGTAGTCCATACCGGGACAGGGGGAACACTGAAGCTTTCTTT.

There are a few counts of this clone. V usage is TRBV21-1 and J usage is TRBJ1-2; the listed D gene, TRBD1, was not tested against the DNA. TRBV21-1 counts as a pseudogene. CDR3 length: 17 amino acids. The CDR3 here is CASNNEGQGISRDGYTF. In nucleotides, the CDR3 is TGTGCCAGCAACAACGAAGGACAGGGTATCTCCAGGGATGGCTACACCTTC.

V is TRBV2 and J is TRBJ1-6; 9 nucleotides line up with TRBD1. J was trimmed by 8 bases and V by 8 bases; bases with no gene match: 4. Looked up from germline, CDR1 is SNHLY and CDR2 is FYNNEI. The CDR3 is made up of 13 amino acids. The CDR3 DNA is TGTGCCAGCGTCCGGGACAGGGATTCACCCCTCCACTTT. This codes for CASVRDRDSPLHF.

This clone was observed a single time. The chain recombines TRBV6-5 with TRBJ1-2, with D perhaps TRBD1 (5 bases). The CDR3 consists of 15 residues. V gave up 3 bases and J gave up 3 bases, with 14 bases separating them. Germline-derived CDR1 and CDR2 are MNHEY and SVGAGI. The DNA for the CDR3 is TGTGCCAGCAGTTATATAAGGGCAGGGCACTATGGCTACACCTTC. Translating it yields CASSYIRAGHYGYTF.

CDR3 protein: CAWSGGQTPPFYEQYF. The CDR3 nucleotides are TGTGCCTGGAGTGGAGGACAGACTCCACCCTTTTACGAGCAGTACTTC. The rearrangement joins TRBV30 to TRBJ2-7; a possible D gene is TRBD1 (6 bases). The CDR3 covers 16 residues. The V and J ends lost 1 base and 4 bases respectively, with 20 bases between them. Per germline, CDR1 GTSNPN and CDR2 SVGIG (reference sequence). Filled out from reference TRBV30 and TRBJ2-7, the complete variable domain reads SQTIHQWPATLVQPVGSPLSLECTVEGTSNPNLYWYRQAAGRGLQLLFYSVGIGQISSEVPQNLSASRPQDRQFILSSKKLLLSDSGFYLCAWSGGQTPPFYEQYFGPGTRLTVT.

The chain is built from TRBV5-1 and TRBJ2-5, with D possibly being TRBD2 (6 bases). Germline V gene lookup returns CDR1 SGHRS and CDR2 YFSETQ. CDR3 length: 13 residues. V lost 8 bases to trimming and J lost 5 bases, with 16 bases between them. DNA for the CDR3: TGCGCCAGTCGGGACTTTCCGTGGGAGACCCAGTACTTC. Encoded protein: CASRDFPWETQYF.

On this clone: The DNA is omitted, as the CDR3 cannot be located on it reliably, and the CDR3 follows TCRdb's listing. This chain connects TRBV24-1 to TRBJ2-2; TRBD2, the table's D call, was not compared with the DNA. Germline V CDR1 and CDR2: KGHDR, SFDVKD. The CDR3 length equals 12 residues, ends included. The CDR3 here is CATRDRLGSCFF.

V gene TRBV5-1 combines with J gene TRBJ2-3; 8 bases are a match to TRBD1. This CDR3 spans 15 amino acids. J lost 3 bases, V lost 0 bases, and 3 bases had no gene match. From germline, CDR1 is SGHRS and CDR2 YFSETQ. CDR3 in DNA: TGCGCCAGCAGCTTGGGGACAGGGAGGACAGATACGCAGTATTTT. Translated, it gives CASSLGTGRTDTQYF. Looking up the rest from reference TRBV5-1 and TRBJ2-3 gives the full variable domain: KAGVTQTPRYLIKTRGQQVTLSCSPISGHRSVSWYQQTPGQGLQFLFEYFSETQRNKGNFPGRFSGRQFSNSRSEMNVSTLELGDSALYLCASSLGTGRTDTQYFGPGTRLTVL.

The chain employs TRBV27 and TRBJ2-1; TRBD1 agrees at 7 bases. The germline V gene has CDR1 MNHEY and CDR2 SMNVEV (reference sequence). V lost 3 bases, J lost 2 bases, and 4 bases stayed unmatched. The CDR3 contains 15 residues. In DNA, the CDR3 is TGTGCCAGCAGTTTCGAGGGGGCGCCCTACAATGAGCAGTTCTTC. Residues: CASSFEGAPYNEQFF.

For the CDR3, the DNA is TGTGCCAGCAGCGGGAGGACAGGGATGAACTATGGCTACACCTTC. It encodes CASSGRTGMNYGYTF. The rearrangement joins TRBV7-9 to TRBJ1-2, with 8 bases that match TRBD1. The germline V gene encodes CDR1 SEHNR and CDR2 FQNEAQ (reference sequence). The CDR3 has 15 residues. Trimming cost V 5 bases and J 2 bases; bases outside gene matches: 7.

V usage is TRBV4-2 and J usage is TRBJ2-1; a weak D match, TRBD1 (6 bases). In germline, CDR1 is LGHNA, CDR2 YNFKEQ. With 0 bases removed from V and 8 bases from J, the gap between germline ends came to 23 bases. The CDR3 sequence is 18 residues long. CDR3 loop: CASSQDASTYSRGYEQFF. The CDR3 bases are TGTGCCAGCAGCCAAGATGCTAGTACGTACTCAAGGGGGTATGAGCAGTTCTTC.

DNA of the CDR3: TGTGCCAGCAGTCCTGGCAACACCGGGGAGCTGTTTTTT. Its protein product is CASSPGNTGELFF. The chain recombines TRBV12-3 or TRBV12-4 with TRBJ2-2; D is unresolved. Trimming removed 5 bases from V and 2 bases from J, with 6 bases in between. The CDR3 covers 13 residues.